The rows below give T cell receptor beta chains drawn from one sample of a study of T cell responses to AZD1222 COVID-19 vaccine. TCRdb's table, derived via immunoSEQ multiplex PCR, lists solely in-frame clones and lacks some. This sample yields some 120,000 clones, of which 70% to 90% are seen a single time; under 4.5% belongs to the top ten. The sequenced sample was peripheral blood, obtained on day 0 of MenACWY control vaccination. All receptors derive from an adult in good health. CDR3s include the opening cysteine and the closing phenylalanine or tryptophan. A D gene is named only where the DNA matches it firmly. Clone size is not always given. Where it is, it says once, few, many or a class for expanded clones.

j_gene: TRBJ1-6
len: 16
d_gene: NA
abundance: NA
v_gene: TRBV4-1
CDR3nt: TGCGCCAGCAGCCAAGATAGGGGGGCAGTTTGGCCACCCCTCCACTTT
CDR3aa: CASSQDRGAVWPPLHF

j_gene: TRBJ1-2
len: 13
d_gene: NA
abundance: NA
v_gene: TRBV7-9
CDR3nt: TGTGCCAGCAGCTTAGGCAGGAACTATGGCTACACCTTC
CDR3aa: CASSLGRNYGYTF

j_gene: TRBJ1-2
len: 15
d_gene: NA
abundance: NA
v_gene: TRBV7-9
CDR3nt: TGTGCCAGCAGCTTAGGACTCGGACGGACCTATGGCTACACCTTC
CDR3aa: CASSLGLGRTYGYTF

j_gene: TRBJ1-1
len: 15
d_gene: NA
abundance: NA
v_gene: TRBV14
CDR3nt: TGTGCCAGCGCAGTCAGAACCGGGGCACCTCCTGAAGCTTTCTTT
CDR3aa: CASAVRTGAPPEAFF

j_gene: TRBJ1-2
len: 13
d_gene: TRBD1
abundance: NA
v_gene: TRBV28
CDR3nt: TGTGCCAGCAGTCTCAGGGGGCGGGATGGCTACACCTTC
CDR3aa: CASSLRGRDGYTF

j_gene: TRBJ2-3
len: 16
d_gene: NA
abundance: NA
v_gene: TRBV6-6
CDR3nt: TGTGCCAGCAGTTACTCGAAAGGAGGAAACACAGATACGCAGTATTTT
CDR3aa: CASSYSKGGNTDTQYF

j_gene: TRBJ1-6
len: 13
d_gene: NA
abundance: NA
v_gene: TRBV30
CDR3nt: TGTGCCTGGAGTGGGACAGATAATTCACCCCTCCACTTT
CDR3aa: CAWSGTDNSPLHF

j_gene: TRBJ1-1
len: 15
d_gene: NA
abundance: NA
v_gene: TRBV4-3
CDR3nt: TGCGCCAGCAGCCATAGTAGCGGGAAGAACACTGAAGCTTTCTTT
CDR3aa: CASSHSSGKNTEAFF

j_gene: TRBJ2-1
len: 20
d_gene: NA
abundance: once
v_gene: TRBV4-1
CDR3nt: TGCGCCAGCAGCCCCACCGGGCAGGGGGCCAGAAAGCGGGGGTACAATGAGCAGTTCTTC
CDR3aa: CASSPTGQGARKRGYNEQFF

j_gene: TRBJ1-4
len: 14
d_gene: NA
abundance: NA
v_gene: TRBV9
CDR3nt: TGTGCCAGCAGCGAAGACAGGCTCGGTGAAAAACTGTTTTTT
CDR3aa: CASSEDRLGEKLFF

j_gene: TRBJ2-5
len: 14
d_gene: NA
abundance: NA
v_gene: TRBV7-2
CDR3nt: TGTGCCAGCACAACCGGGACACGGCAAGAGACCCAGTACTTC
CDR3aa: CASTTGTRQETQYF

j_gene: TRBJ1-4
len: 15
d_gene: TRBD1
abundance: NA
v_gene: TRBV5-1
CDR3nt: TGCGCCAGCAGCCGGGTAGGGGGCTCGAATGAAAAACTGTTTTTT
CDR3aa: CASSRVGGSNEKLFF

j_gene: TRBJ2-1
len: 15
d_gene: NA
abundance: NA
v_gene: TRBV5-4
CDR3nt: TGTGCCAGCAGCTTACCCCTCGGGCCGTACAATGAGCAGTTCTTC
CDR3aa: CASSLPLGPYNEQFF

j_gene: TRBJ1-1
len: 14
d_gene: NA
abundance: few
v_gene: TRBV29-1
CDR3nt: TGCAGCGTTGAGGGAGGGGGGGCGGACACTGAAGCTTTCTTT
CDR3aa: CSVEGGGADTEAFF

j_gene: TRBJ2-5
len: 15
d_gene: NA
abundance: NA
v_gene: TRBV10-2
CDR3nt: TGCGCCAGCACCCCACTGCGGGGGCGGCAAGAGACCCAGTACTTC
CDR3aa: CASTPLRGRQETQYF

j_gene: TRBJ2-3
len: 16
d_gene: NA
abundance: NA
v_gene: TRBV28
CDR3nt: TGTGCCAGCAGTTTTGGTCAGGGGCGAGGGACAGATACGCAGTATTTT
CDR3aa: CASSFGQGRGTDTQYF

j_gene: TRBJ1-1
len: 13
d_gene: NA
abundance: NA
v_gene: TRBV11-2
CDR3nt: TGTGCCAGCAGCTTGCTGGACCTAACTGAAGCTTTCTTT
CDR3aa: CASSLLDLTEAFF

j_gene: TRBJ2-4
len: 13
d_gene: NA
abundance: NA
v_gene: TRBV28
CDR3nt: TGTGCCAGCAGAGGGGGGCCGGGGGACATTCAGTACTTC
CDR3aa: CASRGGPGDIQYF

j_gene: TRBJ1-2
len: 12
d_gene: NA
abundance: NA
v_gene: TRBV4-2
CDR3nt: TGTGCCAGCAGCCAGGGAAACTATGGCTACACCTTC
CDR3aa: CASSQGNYGYTF

j_gene: TRBJ1-4
len: 11
d_gene: NA
abundance: NA
v_gene: TRBV19
CDR3nt: TGTGCCAGGGCCCCGCCCGAAAAACTGTTTTTT
CDR3aa: CARAPPEKLFF

j_gene: TRBJ1-5
len: 16
d_gene: TRBD1
abundance: NA
v_gene: TRBV7-2
CDR3nt: TGTGCCAGCAGCCCACGGACAGGGTCGGGCAATCAGCCCCAGCATTTT
CDR3aa: CASSPRTGSGNQPQHF

j_gene: TRBJ2-5
len: 15
d_gene: TRBD2
abundance: NA
v_gene: TRBV27
CDR3nt: TGTGCCAGCAAAGGGACTAGCGGAATACAGGAGACCCAGTACTTC
CDR3aa: CASKGTSGIQETQYF

j_gene: TRBJ2-1
len: 11
d_gene: NA
abundance: few
v_gene: TRBV4-1
CDR3nt: TGCGCCAGCAGTGAGGGGTCTGAGCAGTTCTTC
CDR3aa: CASSEGSEQFF

j_gene: TRBJ2-3
len: 17
d_gene: TRBD1
abundance: NA
v_gene: TRBV4-1
CDR3nt: TGCGCCAGCAGCCAAGATAGGGCAGGGGGCATGGTAGATACGCAGTATTTT
CDR3aa: CASSQDRAGGMVDTQYF

j_gene: TRBJ2-7
len: 12
d_gene: NA
abundance: few
v_gene: TRBV18
CDR3nt: TGTGCCAGCTCACCACAGGGTGACGAGCAGTACTTC
CDR3aa: CASSPQGDEQYF

j_gene: TRBJ2-5
len: 14
d_gene: NA
abundance: NA
v_gene: TRBV7-2
CDR3nt: TGTGCCAGCAGCTTAACCATAACTCAAGAGACCCAGTACTTC
CDR3aa: CASSLTITQETQYF

j_gene: TRBJ1-2
len: 13
d_gene: NA
abundance: NA
v_gene: TRBV6-2/TRBV6-3
CDR3nt: TGTGCCAGCAGTTACCTTGGGGGATATGGCTACACCTTC
CDR3aa: CASSYLGGYGYTF

j_gene: TRBJ2-3
len: 12
d_gene: NA
abundance: NA
v_gene: TRBV11-2
CDR3nt: TGTGCCAGCAGCGGAGGGGGATATACGCAGTATTTT
CDR3aa: CASSGGGYTQYF

j_gene: TRBJ1-2
len: 13
d_gene: NA
abundance: NA
v_gene: TRBV19
CDR3nt: TGTGCCAGTAGTATCCTGGGAAGCTATGGCTACACCTTC
CDR3aa: CASSILGSYGYTF

j_gene: TRBJ2-2
len: 13
d_gene: NA
abundance: NA
v_gene: TRBV29-1
CDR3nt: TGCAGCGTCCCGAGCGATTTGTCCGGGGAGCTGTTTTTT
CDR3aa: CSVPSDLSGELFF

j_gene: TRBJ1-1
len: 14
d_gene: NA
abundance: NA
v_gene: TRBV2
CDR3nt: TGTGCCAGCAGTGAAGCGGGGAGGGCCACTGAAGCTTTCTTT
CDR3aa: CASSEAGRATEAFF

j_gene: TRBJ2-5
len: 14
d_gene: NA
abundance: NA
v_gene: TRBV2
CDR3nt: TGTGCCAGCAGCCGCGGTCAGGGGTTGGAGACCCAGTACTTC
CDR3aa: CASSRGQGLETQYF

j_gene: TRBJ2-3
len: 14
d_gene: NA
abundance: NA
v_gene: TRBV19
CDR3nt: TGTGCCAGCCGCCCTATGGGCTCATCAGATACGCAGTATTTT
CDR3aa: CASRPMGSSDTQYF

j_gene: TRBJ1-6
len: 16
d_gene: NA
abundance: NA
v_gene: TRBV28
CDR3nt: TGTGCCAGCAGTTCCCTTGGGGGCCTATATAATTCACCCCTCCACTTT
CDR3aa: CASSSLGGLYNSPLHF

j_gene: TRBJ2-1
len: 15
d_gene: NA
abundance: NA
v_gene: TRBV11-2
CDR3nt: TGTGCCAGCAGCTTAGGTTCGAGCTCCTACAATGAGCAGTTCTTC
CDR3aa: CASSLGSSSYNEQFF

j_gene: TRBJ2-3
len: 13
d_gene: NA
abundance: NA
v_gene: TRBV19
CDR3nt: TGTGCCAGTAGTTTGAGCCTCACAGATACGCAGTATTTT
CDR3aa: CASSLSLTDTQYF

j_gene: TRBJ1-5
len: 15
d_gene: NA
abundance: NA
v_gene: TRBV28
CDR3nt: TGTGCCAGCAGTTTTCAGGATATTAGCAATCAGCCCCAGCATTTT
CDR3aa: CASSFQDISNQPQHF

j_gene: TRBJ1-5
len: 15
d_gene: NA
abundance: NA
v_gene: TRBV28
CDR3nt: TGTGCCAGCAGGTCAACAGGCTCATCTCGGGAGCCCCAGCATTTT
CDR3aa: CASRSTGSSREPQHF

j_gene: TRBJ1-2
len: 13
d_gene: TRBD1
abundance: NA
v_gene: TRBV6-1
CDR3nt: TGTGCCAGCAGTGACGACCGACTTGACAGGGAATACTTC
CDR3aa: CASSDDRLDREYF

j_gene: TRBJ1-4
len: 13
d_gene: NA
abundance: NA
v_gene: TRBV5-1
CDR3nt: TGCGCCAGCAGCCGCGACGGTGGAGAAAAACTGTTTTTT
CDR3aa: CASSRDGGEKLFF

j_gene: TRBJ2-3
len: 13
d_gene: NA
abundance: NA
v_gene: TRBV5-4
CDR3nt: TGTGCCAGCAGGCAGGGGGGCTCAGATACGCAGTATTTT
CDR3aa: CASRQGGSDTQYF

j_gene: TRBJ1-1
len: 11
d_gene: NA
abundance: few
v_gene: TRBV3-1/TRBV3-2
CDR3nt: TGTGCCAGCAGCCAGGCCACTGAAGCTTTCTTT
CDR3aa: CASSQATEAFF

j_gene: TRBJ1-2
len: 16
d_gene: TRBD1
abundance: NA
v_gene: TRBV4-2
CDR3nt: TGTGCCAGCAGCCAATCTCGGGACAGGGGGCCCTATGGCTACACCTTC
CDR3aa: CASSQSRDRGPYGYTF

j_gene: TRBJ1-2
len: 17
d_gene: TRBD1
abundance: NA
v_gene: TRBV28
CDR3nt: TGTGCCAGCAGTCGGCAAGGGGGCCCGGTCGGGAACTATGGCTACACCTTC
CDR3aa: CASSRQGGPVGNYGYTF

j_gene: TRBJ2-2
len: 14
d_gene: NA
abundance: NA
v_gene: TRBV3-1/TRBV3-2
CDR3nt: TGTGCCAGCAGCCGCCTGGAAGGGCCCGGGGAGCTGTTTTTT
CDR3aa: CASSRLEGPGELFF

j_gene: TRBJ1-2
len: 14
d_gene: TRBD1
abundance: NA
v_gene: TRBV7-9
CDR3nt: TGTGCCAGCAGCCCGGGACAGCTTAACTATGGCTACACCTTC
CDR3aa: CASSPGQLNYGYTF

j_gene: TRBJ2-7
len: 14
d_gene: NA
abundance: NA
v_gene: TRBV4-2
CDR3nt: TGTGCCAGCAGCCAAGTTTACCCCAGCCGGGAGCAGTACTTC
CDR3aa: CASSQVYPSREQYF

j_gene: TRBJ1-2
len: 12
d_gene: NA
abundance: NA
v_gene: TRBV10-3
CDR3nt: TGTGCCATCAGTACAGGGAACTATGGCTACACCTTC
CDR3aa: CAISTGNYGYTF

j_gene: TRBJ2-5
len: 14
d_gene: NA
abundance: once
v_gene: TRBV19
CDR3nt: TGTGCCAGTAGTATGGGACAAGGGGGTCGAACCCAGTACTTC
CDR3aa: CASSMGQGGRTQYF

j_gene: TRBJ1-5
len: 13
d_gene: NA
abundance: NA
v_gene: TRBV2
CDR3nt: TGTGCCAGCAAAAGGACAGTCAATCAGCCCCAGCATTTT
CDR3aa: CASKRTVNQPQHF

j_gene: TRBJ2-3
len: 15
d_gene: NA
abundance: NA
v_gene: TRBV19
CDR3nt: TGTGCCAGTAGTCGACAGCCAAGGTCCACAGATACGCAGTATTTT
CDR3aa: CASSRQPRSTDTQYF

j_gene: TRBJ2-7
len: 14
d_gene: NA
abundance: NA
v_gene: TRBV27
CDR3nt: TGTGCCAGCAGTTTTGGGGGGCGCCGAGACGAGCAGTACTTC
CDR3aa: CASSFGGRRDEQYF

j_gene: TRBJ2-3
len: 15
d_gene: TRBD2
abundance: NA
v_gene: TRBV10-3
CDR3nt: TGTGCCATCAGTGAGCGGGGGGGAGGGACAGATACGCAGTATTTT
CDR3aa: CAISERGGGTDTQYF

j_gene: TRBJ2-1
len: 15
d_gene: NA
abundance: NA
v_gene: TRBV7-3
CDR3nt: TGTGCCAGCAGCTTAGTGGGGGGAACCTACAATGAGCAGTTCTTC
CDR3aa: CASSLVGGTYNEQFF